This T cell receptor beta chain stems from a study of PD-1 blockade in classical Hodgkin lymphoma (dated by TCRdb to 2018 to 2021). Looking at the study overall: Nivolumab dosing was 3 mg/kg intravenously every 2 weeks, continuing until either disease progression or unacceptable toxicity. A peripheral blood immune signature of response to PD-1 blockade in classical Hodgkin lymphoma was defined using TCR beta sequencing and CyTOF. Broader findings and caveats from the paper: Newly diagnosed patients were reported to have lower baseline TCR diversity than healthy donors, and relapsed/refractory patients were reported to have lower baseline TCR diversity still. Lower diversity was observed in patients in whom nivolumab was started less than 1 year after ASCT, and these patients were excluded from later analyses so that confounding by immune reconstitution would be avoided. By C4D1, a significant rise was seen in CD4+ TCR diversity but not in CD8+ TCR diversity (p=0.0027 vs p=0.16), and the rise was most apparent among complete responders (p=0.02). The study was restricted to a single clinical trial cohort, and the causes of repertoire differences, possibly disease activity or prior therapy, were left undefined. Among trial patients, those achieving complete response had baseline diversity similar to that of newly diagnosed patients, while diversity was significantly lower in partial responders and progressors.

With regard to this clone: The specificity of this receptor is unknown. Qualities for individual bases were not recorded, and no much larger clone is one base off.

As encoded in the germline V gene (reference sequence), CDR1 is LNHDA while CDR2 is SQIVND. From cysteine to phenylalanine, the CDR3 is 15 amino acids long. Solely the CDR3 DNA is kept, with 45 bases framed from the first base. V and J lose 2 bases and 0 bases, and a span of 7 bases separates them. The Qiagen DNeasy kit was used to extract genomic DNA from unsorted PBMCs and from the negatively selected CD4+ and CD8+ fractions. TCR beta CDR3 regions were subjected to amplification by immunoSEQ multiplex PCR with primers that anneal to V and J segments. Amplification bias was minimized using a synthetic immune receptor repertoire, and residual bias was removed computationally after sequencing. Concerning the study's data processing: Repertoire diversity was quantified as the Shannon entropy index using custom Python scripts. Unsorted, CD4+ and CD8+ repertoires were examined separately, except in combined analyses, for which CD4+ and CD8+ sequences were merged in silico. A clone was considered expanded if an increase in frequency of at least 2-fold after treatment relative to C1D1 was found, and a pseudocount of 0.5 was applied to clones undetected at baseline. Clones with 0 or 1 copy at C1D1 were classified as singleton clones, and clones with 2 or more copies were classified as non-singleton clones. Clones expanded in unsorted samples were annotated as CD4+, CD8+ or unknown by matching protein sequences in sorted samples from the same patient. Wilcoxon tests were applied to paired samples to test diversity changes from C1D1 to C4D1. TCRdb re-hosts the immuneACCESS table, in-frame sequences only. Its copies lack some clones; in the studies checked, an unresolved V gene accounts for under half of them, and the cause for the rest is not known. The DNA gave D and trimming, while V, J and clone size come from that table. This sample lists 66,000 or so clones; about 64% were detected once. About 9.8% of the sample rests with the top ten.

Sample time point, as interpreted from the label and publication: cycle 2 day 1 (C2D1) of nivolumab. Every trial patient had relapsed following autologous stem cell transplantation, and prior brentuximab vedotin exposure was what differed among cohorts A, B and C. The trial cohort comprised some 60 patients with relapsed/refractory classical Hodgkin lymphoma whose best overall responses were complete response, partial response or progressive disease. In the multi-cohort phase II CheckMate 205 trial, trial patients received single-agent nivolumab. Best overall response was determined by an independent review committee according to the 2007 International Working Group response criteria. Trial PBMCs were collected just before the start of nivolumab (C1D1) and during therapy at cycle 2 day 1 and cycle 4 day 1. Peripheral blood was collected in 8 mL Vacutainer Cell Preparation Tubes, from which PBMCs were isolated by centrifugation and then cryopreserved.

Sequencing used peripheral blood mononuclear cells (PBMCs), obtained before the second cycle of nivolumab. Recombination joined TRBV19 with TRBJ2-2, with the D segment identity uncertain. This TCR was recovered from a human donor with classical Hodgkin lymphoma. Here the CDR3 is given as CASSIRTANTGELFF. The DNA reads TGTGCCAGTAGTATACGGACGGCGAACACCGGGGAGCTGTTTTTT.